Below, 19 T cell receptor beta chains from the same sample are listed, as sequenced in a study of glioma-infiltrating T cells. Using RNA template, CDR3s of TCR alpha and beta were amplified with iRepertoire arm-PCR. TCRdb used MiXCR to reprocess the multiplex PCR reads, holding one entry per CDR3 protein. Among around 93,000 distinct CDR3 sequences listed, about 37% were seen once. The material sequenced was glioma tissue, nonneoplastic brain tissue, or PBMCs (not recorded which). Receptor source: a human donor with low-grade glioma or glioblastoma, undergoing nonglioma brain surgery, or in good health (not recorded which).

This clonotype was recorded at least ten times. The V gene is TRBV27, the J gene TRBJ2-1; D uncertain. CDR1 MNHEY and CDR2 SMNVEV come from the germline V gene (reference sequence). The CDR3 loop spans 15 amino acids. With 6 bases removed from V and 5 bases from J, the gap between germline ends came to 17 bases. The CDR3 loop is CASRVTGSRNNEQFF. The CDR3 nucleotides are TGTGCCAGCAGGGTGACCGGGTCACGAAACAATGAGCAGTTCTTC.

This clonotype has a count of ten or more. The V gene is TRBV27, the J gene TRBJ1-5; tentative D call: TRBD1 (6 bases). Germline values: CDR1 MNHEY, CDR2 SMNVEV (reference sequence). Trimming took 6 bases from V and 7 from J, leaving 16 bases between them. The CDR3 loop spans 14 amino acids. The CDR3 coding sequence is TGTGCCAGCAGCAGTACAGGGTTTGAGCAGCCCCAGCATTTT. It specifies CASSSTGFEQPQHF.

As to this clonotype: A much bigger clone sits one base away, suggesting this may be a read error. V and J are TRBV7-9 and TRBJ1-3; D possibly corresponds to TRBD1 (5 bases). This CDR3 region has 14 residues. CDR1 SEHNR and CDR2 FQNEAQ come from the germline V gene (reference sequence). V was pared by 8 bases and J by 5 bases, with 16 bases between. The CDR3 nucleotides are TGTGCCAGCGGCATACTGGGGGGGAGAAACACCATATATTTT. Translation gives CASGILGGRNTIYF.

This clonotype was picked up many times. The V gene is TRBV2, the J gene TRBJ1-5; 9 bases are a match to TRBD1. The V gene's germline CDR1 is SNHLY and CDR2 FYNNEI. The V and J ends lost 6 bases and 3 bases, in that order; junction bases with no gene match: 3. There are 14 residues in the CDR3. CDR3 bases: TGTGCCAGCAGCGGGACAGGGATCAATCAGCCCCAGCATTTT. This encodes CASSGTGINQPQHF. Full variable domain (outside the CDR3, taken from reference TRBV2 and TRBJ1-5): EPEVTQTPSHQVTQMGQEVILRCVPISNHLYFYWYRQILGQKVEFLVSFYNNEISEKSEIFDDQFSVERPDGSNFTLKIRSTKLEDSAMYFCASSGTGINQPQHFGDGTRLSIL.

Comments on this clonotype: One end of the junction is discordant with germline, which a read error may explain. The genes are TRBV6-5 and TRBJ1-1; D uncertain. The CDR3 is 14 residues long. Germline V gives CDR1 MNHEY, CDR2 SVGAGI. CDR3 coding DNA: TGTGCCAGCAGTTCCTCGTTAGGGAACGCTGAAGCTTTCTTT. Amino acid sequence: CASSSSLGNAEAFF.

The table lists this clonotype with many counts. V gene TRBV27 combines with J gene TRBJ2-7; D call uncertain. Germline CDR1 reads MNHEY; CDR2 reads SMNVEV (reference sequence). This CDR3 comprises 12 residues. The V end was cut by 5 bases, the J end by 3 bases, with 8 bases between. This CDR3 reads CASSPTGYEQYF. The CDR3 nucleotides read TGTGCCAGCAGTCCGACCGGCTACGAGCAGTACTTC.

Concerning this clonotype: A much more abundant neighbour one base away suggests this may be a read error. The V gene is TRBV19, the J gene TRBJ2-7; 9 positions match TRBD2. CDR3 size: 17 residues. Per the germline V gene, CDR1 is LNHDA and CDR2 is SQIVND (reference sequence). CDR3 sequence reads: CASSLRRGGLATYGQYF. The CDR3 DNA follows: TGTGCCAGTAGTCTCCGCCGTGGGGGACTAGCCACCTACGGGCAGTACTTC.

In this sample, this clonotype turned up many times. This rearrangement joins TRBV2 to TRBJ2-1; 13 bases line up with TRBD2. The CDR3 spans 14 residues. Germline CDR1 reads SNHLY; CDR2 reads FYNNEI. V dropped 6 bases and J dropped 9; count of bases not matched to a gene: 5. This chain's CDR3 is CASRGLAGVVEQFF. DNA for the CDR3: TGTGCCAGCAGAGGACTAGCGGGAGTAGTTGAGCAGTTCTTC.

This clonotype was counted between two and nine times. One base away lies a much larger clone, so this may be a sequencing read error. This chain uses TRBV7-9 with TRBJ2-6, with D perhaps being TRBD1 or TRBD2 (5 bases each). V dropped 8 bases and J dropped 1 base, with 12 bases sitting between them. CDR3 length equals 15 residues. Looked up from germline, CDR1 is SEHNR and CDR2 is FQNEAQ (reference sequence). Written as DNA, the CDR3 is TGTGCCAGCGGCTCTTGGGGGTCTGGGGCCAACGTCCTGACTTTC. Its translation is CASGSWGSGANVLTF.

This clonotype was recorded only once. The J gene is TRBJ1-5, the V gene TRBV27, with D possibly being TRBD1 (5 bases). The CDR3 runs 13 residues. V gave up 8 bases and J gave up 9 bases, with 17 bases separating them. The germline CDR1 and CDR2 sequences are MNHEY and SMNVEV (reference sequence). The CDR3, as DNA: TGTGCCAGCGGTCGGGACCGCCAGTGGCCCCAGCATTTT. It encodes CASGRDRQWPQHF.

In its sample, this clonotype was seen many times. The chain has TRBV28 and TRBJ1-5; 11 nucleotides agree with TRBD1. This CDR3 contains 19 residues. V dropped 4 bases and J dropped 0; count of bases not matched to a gene: 11. From germline, CDR1 is MDHEN and CDR2 SYDVKM. Written as DNA, the CDR3 is TGTGCCAGCAGTTCCGGGACAGGGGGGATCTTTTATAGCAATCAGCCCCAGCATTTT. The encoded protein is CASSSGTGGIFYSNQPQHF.

The chain links TRBV20-1 to TRBJ2-7, with TRBD1 identical over 10 bases. Germline V lookup: CDR1 DFQATT, CDR2 SNEGSKA (reference sequence). The CDR3 has 14 residues. V dropped 4 bases and J dropped 5; count of bases not matched to a gene: 8. Here the CDR3 reads CSAIRDRGYNEQYF. CDR3 DNA: TGCAGTGCTATTCGGGACAGGGGCTACAACGAGCAGTACTTC.

Remarks on this clonotype: Just one base apart from a much larger clone, this may be a read error. The chain has TRBV29-1 and TRBJ2-3; unclear D gene. V was cut by 5 bases and J by 5 bases, with 11 bases left in between. The CDR3 is 12 amino acids. Germline assignment: CDR1 SQVTM and CDR2 ANQGSEA. The CDR3 DNA reads as TGCAGCGTTCAACTGTGGGGAGATACGCAGTATTTT. Translating gives CSVQLWGDTQYF.

The sample holds many counts of this clonotype. DNA for the CDR3: TGCAGTGCTAGTCAGACGAACGAGCAGTACTTC. As protein: CSASQTNEQYF. The rearrangement links TRBV20-1 to TRBJ2-7; D not resolved. V dropped 3 bases and J dropped 5 bases, with 8 bases sitting between them. Germline V lookup: CDR1 DFQATT, CDR2 SNEGSKA (reference sequence). The CDR3 is made up of 11 amino acids.

This clonotype was found many times. The CDR3 nucleotides read TGTGCCAGTAGTATATCTAAAAATCAGTTCTTC. Amino acids: CASSISKNQFF. The V and J genes are TRBV19 and TRBJ2-1; D is uncertain. CDR3 length: 11 residues. Trimming removed 2 bases from V and 13 bases from J, with 9 bases in between. In germline, CDR1 is LNHDA, CDR2 SQIVND (reference sequence).

This clonotype was counted many times. The chain couples TRBV14 to TRBJ2-7, with 9 bases matching TRBD2. The CDR3 loop spans 14 amino acids. The V gene end was trimmed by 4 bases and the J gene end by 3 bases; junction bases not matched to a gene: 4. Germline lookup yields CDR1 SGHDN and CDR2 FVKESK. The DNA of the CDR3 is TGTGCCAGCAGCCGTAGCGGGAGCGGCTACGAGCAGTACTTC. Amino acids: CASSRSGSGYEQYF.

This clonotype showed up many times. This sequence joins TRBV7-8 and TRBJ1-2; D possibly corresponds to TRBD1 (6 bases). Trimming shortened V by 1 base and J by 4 bases, and 16 bases separated the two germline ends. The CDR3 is made up of 16 amino acids. Germline values: CDR1 SGHVS, CDR2 FQNEAQ. The CDR3, as DNA: TGTGCCAGCAGCTTAGGTTCCCCGGGGGCAGGCTATGGCTACACCTTC. Translating it yields CASSLGSPGAGYGYTF.

This clonotype was observed at least ten times. The chain uses TRBV7-9 and TRBJ1-1; tentatively, D is TRBD1 (5 bases). The germline CDR1 and CDR2 sequences are SEHNR and FQNEAQ (reference sequence). V was trimmed by 5 bases and J by 5 bases, leaving 15 bases between them. The CDR3 has 14 residues. CDR3 amino acids: CASSEGTLGTEAFF. CDR3 nucleotides: TGTGCCAGCAGCGAGGGGACTTTGGGGACTGAAGCTTTCTTT.

In regard to this clonotype: A much larger clone is a single base away; this may be a read error. The chain is built from TRBV2 and TRBJ1-1, with D uncertain. CDR1 and CDR2 from the germline V gene are SNHLY and FYNNEI. CDR3 length: 13 amino acids. The chain's CDR3 is CASTRDESTEDFF. The CDR3 DNA reads TGTGCCAGCACGAGGGATGAGTCAACTGAAGATTTCTTT.